The clone carrying this T cell receptor beta chain was found a few times. As yet, its antigen is unknown. Unrecorded immune exposures were likely, despite nominal health at sampling. This sample stems from a study of cytomegalovirus exposure and HLA in healthy donors. The PCR was carried out with 60 Vbeta primers and 13 Jbeta primers. Libraries were prepared by immunoSEQ multiplex PCR; TCRdb keeps only in-frame clonotypes and omits some of them. In the table there are 70,000 to 90,000 clones, roughly 80% of which are singletons. Study-wide results and caveats: Testing in vitro showed a few CMV-associated chains specific for CMV antigens. According to a later analysis, most TCR beta chains associated with CMV appeared HLA-restricted. In a later analysis, HLA-associated TCR beta chains were more clonally expanded than equally common others.

The sample taken for sequencing was PBMCs. This sequence was found in a man aged 40-50 years in good health and CMV-seronegative.

The CDR3 region is CASSFEGREQYF. The DNA for the CDR3 is TGTGCCAGCAGTTTTGAAGGGAGAGAGCAGTACTTC. The V gene is TRBV27, the J gene TRBJ2-7, with a possible D match to TRBD2 (5 bases). This CDR3 contains 12 residues. Trimming stripped 3 bases from V and 7 bases from J, with 10 bases between. Per germline, CDR1 MNHEY and CDR2 SMNVEV (reference sequence).